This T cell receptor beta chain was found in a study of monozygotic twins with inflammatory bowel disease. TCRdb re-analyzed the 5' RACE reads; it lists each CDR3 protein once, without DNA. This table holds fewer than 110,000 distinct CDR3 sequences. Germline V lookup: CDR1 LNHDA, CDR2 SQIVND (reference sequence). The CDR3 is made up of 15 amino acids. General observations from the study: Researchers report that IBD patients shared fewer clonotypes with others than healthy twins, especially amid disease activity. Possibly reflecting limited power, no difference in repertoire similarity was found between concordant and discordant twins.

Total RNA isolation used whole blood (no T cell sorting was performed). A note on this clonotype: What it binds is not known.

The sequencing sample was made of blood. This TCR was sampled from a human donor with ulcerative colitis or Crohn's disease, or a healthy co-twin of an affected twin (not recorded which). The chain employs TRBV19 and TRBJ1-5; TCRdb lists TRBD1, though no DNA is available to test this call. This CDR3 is CASSAPGSLNQPQHF. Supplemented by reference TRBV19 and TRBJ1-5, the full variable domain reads DGGITQSPKYLFRKEGQNVTLSCEQNLNHDAMYWYRQDPGQGLRLIYYSQIVNDFQKGDIAEGYSVSREKKESFPLTVTSAQKNPTAFYLCASSAPGSLNQPQHFGDGTRLSIL.